This record covers a single T cell receptor beta chain. These data are taken from a study of T cell responses to AZD1222 COVID-19 vaccine. V shed 5 bases and J 7 bases; nucleotides not matched to a gene: 10. Germline CDR1 reads MNHNY; CDR2 reads SVGAGI (reference sequence). CDR3 length: 16 amino acids. Assay used: immunoSEQ multiplex PCR; TCRdb lists only in-frame clones, some missing. The data hold 120,000 or so clones, with roughly 88% observed a single time. The rearrangement joins TRBV6-6 to TRBJ2-1; 11 bases are a match to TRBD2. This clonotype was obtained from an adult in good health. Sequencing was performed on peripheral blood, taken on day 0 of AZD1222 vaccination. The CDR3 nucleotides read TGTGCCAGCAGTACCCGACTAGCGGGACTCGGGAATGAGCAGTTCTTC. It is translated as CASSTRLAGLGNEQFF.